The sequence of this T cell receptor (beta chain) was determined in a study of T cell changes during pregnancy in multiple sclerosis (dated by TCRdb to between 2018 and 2021). Regarding the study in general: The study looked at changes in the T cell repertoire across pregnancy in women with multiple sclerosis.

V and J lose 5 bases and 0 bases, and a span of 13 bases separates them. The CDR3 runs 15 residues from the cysteine to the phenylalanine. The CDR3 DNA has 45 bases and is translated from base 1. CDR1 and CDR2, looked up from the germline V gene (reference sequence), are MNHNY and SVGAGI. Library preparation employed the immunoSEQ multiplex PCR assay. Imported from immuneACCESS, the table was reduced by TCRdb to in-frame sequences with V and J called. These copies leave out some clones; in studies compared against another copy, an unresolved V gene accounts for under half, and the cause of the remainder is not known. Present in this sample are fewer than 85,000 clones, around 93% of which were seen just once. The top ten constitute roughly 2.5% of the sample. As to this clone: Its antigen target is currently unknown. Base qualities were left out, and no much larger clone turns up one base away.

Sample: peripheral blood, taken in the second trimester of pregnancy. The source of this sequence is a female donor with multiple sclerosis, enrolled in a pregnancy study. The chain is made from TRBV6-6 and TRBJ1-2, and possibly TRBD1, on 5 matching bases. The CDR3 protein is CASSIRQRANYGYTF. Here is the DNA: TGTGCCAGCAGTATTCGACAGCGAGCTAACTATGGCTACACCTTC.